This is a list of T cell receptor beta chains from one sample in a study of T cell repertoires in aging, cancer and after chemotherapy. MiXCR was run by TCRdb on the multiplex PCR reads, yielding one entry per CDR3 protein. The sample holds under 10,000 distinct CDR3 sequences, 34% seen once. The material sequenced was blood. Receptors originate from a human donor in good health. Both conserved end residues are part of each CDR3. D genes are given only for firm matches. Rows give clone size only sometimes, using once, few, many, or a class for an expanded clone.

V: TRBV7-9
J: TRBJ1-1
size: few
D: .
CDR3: CASSLFGDTLAGPEAFF
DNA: TGTGCCAGCAGCTTATTTGGGGACACTCTCGCGGGCCCTGAAGCTTTCTTT

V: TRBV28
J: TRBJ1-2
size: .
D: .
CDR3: CASSLGGYGYTF
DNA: TGTGCCAGCAGTTTGGGGGGTTATGGCTACACCTTC

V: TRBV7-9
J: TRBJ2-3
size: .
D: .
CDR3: CASSHRDSVYF
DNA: TGTGCCAGCAGTCACAGGGACTCGGTGTATTTT

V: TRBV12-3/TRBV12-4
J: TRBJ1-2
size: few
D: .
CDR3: CASSEWSRGEHYTF
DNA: TGTGCCAGCAGCGAGTGGTCGAGAGGGGAGCACTACACCTTC

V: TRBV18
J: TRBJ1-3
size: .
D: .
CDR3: CASSANSPSSGNTIYF
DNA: TGTGCCAGCTCAGCCAACAGCCCCAGCTCTGGAAACACCATATATTTT

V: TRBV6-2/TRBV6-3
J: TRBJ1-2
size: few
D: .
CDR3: CASSYGQSYGGTF
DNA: TGTGCCAGCAGTTACGGACAGTCGTATGGCGGCACCTTC

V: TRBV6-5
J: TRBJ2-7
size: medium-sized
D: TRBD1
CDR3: CASSYRMGQGGYEQYF
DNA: TGTGCCAGCAGTTACCGAATGGGACAGGGGGGCTACGAGCAGTACTTC

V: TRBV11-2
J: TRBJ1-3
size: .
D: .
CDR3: CASSLTGYTGNTIYF
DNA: TGTGCCAGCAGCTTAACAGGGTATACTGGAAACACCATATATTTT

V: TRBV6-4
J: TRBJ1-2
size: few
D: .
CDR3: CASSPGPEVPYYGYTF
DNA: TGTGCCAGCAGTCCCGGACCCGAGGTCCCTTACTATGGCTACACCTTC

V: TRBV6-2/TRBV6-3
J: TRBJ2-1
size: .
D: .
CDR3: CASSYRLADLRNEQFF
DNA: TGTGCCAGCAGTTACAGGTTGGCAGACTTAAGAAATGAGCAGTTCTTC

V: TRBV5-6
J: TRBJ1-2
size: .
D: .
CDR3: CASSLLGNLGVYGYTF
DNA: TGTGCCAGCAGCTTGCTAGGGAATCTGGGTGTTTATGGCTACACCTTC

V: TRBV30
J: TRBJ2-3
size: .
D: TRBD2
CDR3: CAWSNGGGEDTQYF
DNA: TGTGCCTGGAGTAACGGCGGGGGGGAAGATACGCAGTATTTT

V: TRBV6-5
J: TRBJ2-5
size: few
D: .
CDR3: CASMGKGLGETQYF
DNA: TGTGCCAGCATGGGGAAAGGGCTCGGAGAGACCCAGTACTTC

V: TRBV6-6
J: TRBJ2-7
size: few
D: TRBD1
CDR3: CASSFSGGRYEQYF
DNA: TGTGCCAGCAGTTTCTCAGGGGGCAGGTACGAGCAGTACTTC

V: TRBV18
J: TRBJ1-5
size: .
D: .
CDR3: CASSPDEGLQPQHF
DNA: TGTGCCAGCTCACCAGATGAGGGGTTGCAGCCCCAGCATTTT

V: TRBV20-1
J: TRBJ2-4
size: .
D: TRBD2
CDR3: CSASRLAEGNIQYF
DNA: TGCAGTGCTTCCAGACTAGCGGAAGGAAACATTCAGTACTTC

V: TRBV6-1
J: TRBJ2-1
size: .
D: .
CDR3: CASIGYPTNNEQFF
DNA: TGTGCCAGCATCGGGTATCCCACAAACAATGAGCAGTTCTTC

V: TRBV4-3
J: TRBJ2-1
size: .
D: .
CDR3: CASSLVVLNNEQFF
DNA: TGCGCCAGCAGCCTGGTTGTTTTGAACAATGAGCAGTTCTTC

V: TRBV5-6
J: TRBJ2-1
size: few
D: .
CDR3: CASSLYSYNEQFF
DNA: TGTGCCAGCAGCTTGTATTCCTACAATGAGCAGTTCTTC

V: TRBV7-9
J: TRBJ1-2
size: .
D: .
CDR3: CASSRDLSKTF
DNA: TGTGCCAGCAGCCGGGACCTCAGCAAAACCTTC

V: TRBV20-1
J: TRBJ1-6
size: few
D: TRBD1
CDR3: CSAKGAAGDNSPLHF
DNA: TGCAGTGCTAAGGGGGCGGCGGGAGATAATTCACCCCTCCACTTT

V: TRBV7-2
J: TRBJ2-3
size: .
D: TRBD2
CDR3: CASSSPGLAGALSTDTQYF
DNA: TGTGCCAGCAGCTCGCCGGGACTAGCGGGGGCACTTAGCACAGATACGCAGTATTTT

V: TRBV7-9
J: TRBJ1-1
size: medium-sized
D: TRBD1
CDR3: CASSRPKPRQGNEAFF
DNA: TGTGCCAGCAGCCGTCCCAAACCGAGACAGGGAAATGAAGCTTTCTTT

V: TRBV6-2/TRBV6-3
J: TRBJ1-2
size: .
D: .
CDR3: CASSLDGGLRDGYTF
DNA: TGTGCCAGCAGTTTGGATGGGGGGCTAAGGGATGGCTACACCTTC

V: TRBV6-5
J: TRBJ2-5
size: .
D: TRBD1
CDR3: CASSATTGEETQYF
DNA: TGTGCCAGCAGTGCTACGACAGGGGAAGAGACCCAGTACTTC

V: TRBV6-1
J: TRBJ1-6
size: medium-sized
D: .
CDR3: CASRRDEPLHF
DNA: TGTGCCAGCAGAAGGGATGAGCCCCTCCACTTT

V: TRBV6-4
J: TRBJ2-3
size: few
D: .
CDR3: CASSDSTSTDTQYF
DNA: TGTGCCAGCAGTGACTCGACTAGCACAGATACGCAGTATTTT

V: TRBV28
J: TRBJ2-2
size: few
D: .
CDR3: CASSYTGELFF
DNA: TGTGCCAGCAGTTACACCGGGGAGCTGTTTTTT

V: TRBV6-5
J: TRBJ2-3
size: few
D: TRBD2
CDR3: CASSELAGVPDTQYF
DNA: TGTGCCAGCAGTGAACTAGCGGGGGTCCCAGATACGCAGTATTTT

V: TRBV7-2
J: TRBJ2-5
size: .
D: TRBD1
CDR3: CASSPGQWGETQYF
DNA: TGTGCCAGCAGCCCGGGACAGTGGGGAGAGACCCAGTACTTC

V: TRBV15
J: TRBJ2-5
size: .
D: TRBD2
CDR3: CATSSRDYRYQETQYF
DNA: TGTGCCACCAGCAGCCGGGACTACCGGTACCAAGAGACCCAGTACTTC

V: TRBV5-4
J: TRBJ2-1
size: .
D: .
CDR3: CASSLGGTVYNEQFF
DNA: TGTGCCAGCAGCTTGGGCGGGACGGTCTACAATGAGCAGTTCTTC